The rows below give T cell receptor beta chains drawn from one sample of a study of blood T cells in healthy people across ages. A single record per CDR3 protein comes from TCRdb applying MiXCR to the 5' RACE reads. Among approximately 1,700,000 distinct CDR3 sequences listed, about two fifths were seen once. The sample taken for sequencing was blood. The origin of the receptors is a human donor in good health. CDR3s include the opening cysteine and the closing phenylalanine or tryptophan. A D gene is named only where the DNA matches it firmly. Size is stated for part of the rows, as once, few or many counts, or as a class when the clone is expanded.

cdr3_length,v_call,d_call,clone_size,j_call,cdr3_nt,cdr3_aa
15,TRBV7-9,-,-,TRBJ1-5,TGTGCCAGCAGCTCCCCTGGCGGGAGGGATCAGCCCCAGCATTTT,CASSSPGGRDQPQHF
16,TRBV5-1,-,-,TRBJ1-1,TGCGCCAGCAGCTTAGTTACAGTCTCCGTGAACACTGAAGCTTTCTTT,CASSLVTVSVNTEAFF
14,TRBV29-1,TRBD2,-,TRBJ2-5,TGCAGCGTTGAGTCGGGAGGGACGGTAGAGACCCAGTACTTC,CSVESGGTVETQYF
18,TRBV9,-,-,TRBJ1-2,TGTGCCAGCAGCCTACAGCAGGGTTTGGCTTATCTAGGCTATGGCTACACCTTC,CASSLQQGLAYLGYGYTF
17,TRBV11-1,TRBD2,few,TRBJ2-3,TGTGCCAGCAGCTTACACTCGAGCGGGGAGATCACAGATACGCAGTATTTT,CASSLHSSGEITDTQYF
15,TRBV7-2,TRBD1,few,TRBJ2-1,TGTGCCAGCAGCAAGGGACAGCTCTCCTACAATGAGCAGTTCTTC,CASSKGQLSYNEQFF
14,TRBV7-2,-,-,TRBJ2-3,TGTGCCAGCAGCTTAGTTTTGGCCGAGAATACGCAGTATTTT,CASSLVLAENTQYF
14,TRBV10-3,-,-,TRBJ2-7,TGTGCCATCAGTGACGGGGGCTTGCCCTACGAGCAGTACTTC,CAISDGGLPYEQYF
15,TRBV20-1,-,-,TRBJ2-7,TGCAGTGCCCCGTTGATAGGGACCGCGGGGTACGAGCAGTACTTC,CSAPLIGTAGYEQYF
13,TRBV10-3,-,few,TRBJ2-7,TGTGCCATCAGGGAACCTGGGATCTACGAGCAGTACTTC,CAIREPGIYEQYF
19,TRBV7-2,TRBD2,few,TRBJ2-1,TGTGCCAGCAGCCCCCGGACTAGCGGGGGGAGCCATCGGGGTAATGAGCAGTTCTTC,CASSPRTSGGSHRGNEQFF
16,TRBV7-9,TRBD1,many,TRBJ2-7,TGTGCCAGCAGCTTAGCGGGTACAGGGGGACCCTACGAGCAGTACTTC,CASSLAGTGGPYEQYF
11,TRBV6-1,-,few,TRBJ2-7,TGTGCCAGCATCGCCCCTCGCGAGCAGTACTTC,CASIAPREQYF
14,TRBV12-3/TRBV12-4,TRBD2,few,TRBJ2-1,TGTGCCAGCAACGGACTAGCGGGGGGATTTGAGCAGTTCTTC,CASNGLAGGFEQFF
13,TRBV20-1,-,few,TRBJ2-5,TGCAGTGCCCCCCCACTAGCCGCGGAGACCCAGTACTTC,CSAPPLAAETQYF